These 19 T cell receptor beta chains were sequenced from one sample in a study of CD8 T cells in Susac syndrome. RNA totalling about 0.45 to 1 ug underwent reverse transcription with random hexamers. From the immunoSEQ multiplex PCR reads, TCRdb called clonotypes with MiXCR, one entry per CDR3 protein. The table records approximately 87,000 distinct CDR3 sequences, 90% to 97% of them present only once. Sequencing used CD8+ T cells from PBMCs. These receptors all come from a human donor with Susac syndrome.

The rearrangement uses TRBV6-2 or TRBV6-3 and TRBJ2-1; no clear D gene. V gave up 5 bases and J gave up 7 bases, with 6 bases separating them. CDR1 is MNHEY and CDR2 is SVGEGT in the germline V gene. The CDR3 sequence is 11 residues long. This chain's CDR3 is CASSVNNEQFF. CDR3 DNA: TGTGCCAGCAGTGTGAATAATGAGCAGTTCTTC.

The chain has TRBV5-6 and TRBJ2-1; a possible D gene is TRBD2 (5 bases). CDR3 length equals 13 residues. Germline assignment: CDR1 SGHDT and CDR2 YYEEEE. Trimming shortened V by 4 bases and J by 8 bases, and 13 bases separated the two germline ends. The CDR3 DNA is TGTGCCAGCAGCCCCGGCGGGTCGCATGAGCAGTTCTTC. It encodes CASSPGGSHEQFF.

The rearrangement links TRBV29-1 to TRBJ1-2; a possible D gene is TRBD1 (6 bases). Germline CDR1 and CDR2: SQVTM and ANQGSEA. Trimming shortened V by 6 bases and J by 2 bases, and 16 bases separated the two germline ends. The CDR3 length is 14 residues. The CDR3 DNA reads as TGCAGCGTCCACTCGGGAGGGGGAAACTATGGCTACACCTTC. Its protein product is CSVHSGGGNYGYTF.

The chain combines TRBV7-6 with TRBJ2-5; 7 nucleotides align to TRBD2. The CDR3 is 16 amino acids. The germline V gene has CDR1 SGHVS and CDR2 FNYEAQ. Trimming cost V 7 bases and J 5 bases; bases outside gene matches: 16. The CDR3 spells CASTEGPTSNVETQYF. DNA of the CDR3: TGTGCCAGCACCGAAGGACCGACTAGCAACGTGGAGACCCAGTACTTC.

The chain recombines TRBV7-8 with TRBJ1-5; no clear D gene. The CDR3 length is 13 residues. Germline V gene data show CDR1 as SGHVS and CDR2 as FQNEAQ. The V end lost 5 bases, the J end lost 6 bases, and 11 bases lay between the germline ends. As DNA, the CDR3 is TGTGCCAGCAGCGGCGAGGGAGGTCAGCCCCAGCATTTT. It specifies CASSGEGGQPQHF.

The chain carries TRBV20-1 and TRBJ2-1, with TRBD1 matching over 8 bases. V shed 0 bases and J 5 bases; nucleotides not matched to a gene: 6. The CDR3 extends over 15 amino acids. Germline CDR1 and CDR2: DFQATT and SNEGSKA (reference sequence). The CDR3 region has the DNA TGCAGTGCTAGAGATCTAGGGACAGGAAACAATGAGCAGTTCTTC. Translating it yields CSARDLGTGNNEQFF.

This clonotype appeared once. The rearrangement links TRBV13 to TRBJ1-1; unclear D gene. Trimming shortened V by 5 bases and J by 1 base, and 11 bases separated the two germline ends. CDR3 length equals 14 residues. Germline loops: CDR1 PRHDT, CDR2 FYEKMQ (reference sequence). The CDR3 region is CASSPATENTEAFF. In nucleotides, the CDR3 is TGTGCCAGCAGCCCGGCCACAGAGAACACTGAAGCTTTCTTT.

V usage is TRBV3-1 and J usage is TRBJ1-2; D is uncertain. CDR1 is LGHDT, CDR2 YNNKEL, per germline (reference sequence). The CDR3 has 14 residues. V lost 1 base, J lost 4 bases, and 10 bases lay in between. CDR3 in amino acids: CASSQVGDFYGYTF. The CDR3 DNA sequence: TGTGCCAGCAGCCAAGTAGGTGATTTCTATGGCTACACCTTC.

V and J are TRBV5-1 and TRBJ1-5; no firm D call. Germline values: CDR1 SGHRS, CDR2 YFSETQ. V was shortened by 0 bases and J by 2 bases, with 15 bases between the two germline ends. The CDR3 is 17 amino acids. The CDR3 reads CASSLAGAGYRNQPQHF. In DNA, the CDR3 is TGCGCCAGCAGCTTGGCCGGAGCAGGATACCGCAATCAGCCCCAGCATTTT. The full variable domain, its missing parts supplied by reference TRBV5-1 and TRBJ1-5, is KAGVTQTPRYLIKTRGQQVTLSCSPISGHRSVSWYQQTPGQGLQFLFEYFSETQRNKGNFPGRFSGRQFSNSRSEMNVSTLELGDSALYLCASSLAGAGYRNQPQHFGDGTRLSIL.

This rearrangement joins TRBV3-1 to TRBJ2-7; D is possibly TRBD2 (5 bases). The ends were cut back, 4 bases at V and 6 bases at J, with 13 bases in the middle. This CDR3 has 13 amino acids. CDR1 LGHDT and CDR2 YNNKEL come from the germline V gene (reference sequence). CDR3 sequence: CASSPGFSGEQYF. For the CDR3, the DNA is TGTGCCAGCAGCCCGGGGTTTTCGGGCGAGCAGTACTTC.

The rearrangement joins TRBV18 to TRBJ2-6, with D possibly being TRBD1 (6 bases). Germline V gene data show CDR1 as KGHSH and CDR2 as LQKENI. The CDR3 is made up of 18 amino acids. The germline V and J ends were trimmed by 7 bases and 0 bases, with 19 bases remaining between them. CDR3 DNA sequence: TGTGCCAGCTACCGACAGGCGTACACGAGCTCTGGGGCCAACGTCCTGACTTTC. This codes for CASYRQAYTSSGANVLTF.

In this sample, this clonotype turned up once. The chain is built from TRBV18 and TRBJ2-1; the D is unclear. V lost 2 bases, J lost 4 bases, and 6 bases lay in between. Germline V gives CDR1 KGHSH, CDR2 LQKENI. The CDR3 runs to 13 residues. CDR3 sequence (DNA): TGTGCCAGCTCACCATCGCCTTACAATGAGCAGTTCTTC. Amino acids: CASSPSPYNEQFF.

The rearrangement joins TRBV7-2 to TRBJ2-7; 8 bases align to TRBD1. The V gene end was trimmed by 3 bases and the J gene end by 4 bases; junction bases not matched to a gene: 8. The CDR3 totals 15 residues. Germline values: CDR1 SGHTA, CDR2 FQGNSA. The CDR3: CASSLSGQVGYEQYV. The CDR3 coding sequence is TGTGCCAGCAGCTTGTCGGGACAGGTTGGATACGAGCAGTACGTC.

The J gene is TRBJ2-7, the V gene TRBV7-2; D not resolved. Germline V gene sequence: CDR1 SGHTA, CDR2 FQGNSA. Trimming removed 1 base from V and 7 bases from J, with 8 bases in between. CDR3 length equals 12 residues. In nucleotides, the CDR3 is TGTGCCAGCAGCTTAGAGGGCCATGAGCAGTACTTC. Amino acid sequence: CASSLEGHEQYF.

The CDR3 region is CSATYGYTF. DNA for the CDR3: TGCAGTGCTACTTATGGCTACACCTTC. This chain links TRBV20-1 with TRBJ1-2; D gene ambiguous. V dropped 4 bases and J dropped 5 bases, with 2 bases sitting between them. CDR1 is DFQATT and CDR2 is SNEGSKA in the germline V gene (reference sequence). The CDR3 is 9 residues long.

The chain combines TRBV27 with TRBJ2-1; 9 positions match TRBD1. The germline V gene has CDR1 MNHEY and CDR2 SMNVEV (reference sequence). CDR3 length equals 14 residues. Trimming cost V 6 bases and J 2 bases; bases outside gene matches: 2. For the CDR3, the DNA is TGTGCCAGCAGCGGGACAGGGACCTACAATGAGCAGTTCTTC. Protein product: CASSGTGTYNEQFF.

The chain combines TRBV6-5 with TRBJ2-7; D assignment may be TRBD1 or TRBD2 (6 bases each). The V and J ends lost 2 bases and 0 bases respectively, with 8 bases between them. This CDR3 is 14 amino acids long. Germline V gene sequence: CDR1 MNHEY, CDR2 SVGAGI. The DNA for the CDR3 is TGTGCCAGCAGTTACAGGGGGGACTCCTACGAGCAGTACTTC. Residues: CASSYRGDSYEQYF.

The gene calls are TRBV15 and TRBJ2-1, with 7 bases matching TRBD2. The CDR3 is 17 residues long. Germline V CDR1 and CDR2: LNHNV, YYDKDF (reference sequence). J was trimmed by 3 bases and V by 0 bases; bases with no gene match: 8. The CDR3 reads CATSRDWSASGYNEQFF. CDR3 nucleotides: TGTGCCACCAGCAGAGATTGGTCGGCTAGCGGCTACAATGAGCAGTTCTTC. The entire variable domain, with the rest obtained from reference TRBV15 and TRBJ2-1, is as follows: DAMVIQNPRYQVTQFGKPVTLSCSQTLNHNVMYWYQQKSSQAPKLLFHYYDKDFNNEADTPDNFQSRRPNTSFCFLDIRSPGLGDTAMYLCATSRDWSASGYNEQFFGPGTRLTVL.

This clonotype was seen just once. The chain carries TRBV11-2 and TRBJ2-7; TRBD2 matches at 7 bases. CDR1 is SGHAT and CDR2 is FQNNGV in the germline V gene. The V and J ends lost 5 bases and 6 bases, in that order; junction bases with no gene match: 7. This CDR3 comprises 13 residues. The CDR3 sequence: CASSPLGGSEQYF. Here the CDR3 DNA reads TGTGCCAGCAGCCCCCTGGGAGGGTCCGAGCAGTACTTC.